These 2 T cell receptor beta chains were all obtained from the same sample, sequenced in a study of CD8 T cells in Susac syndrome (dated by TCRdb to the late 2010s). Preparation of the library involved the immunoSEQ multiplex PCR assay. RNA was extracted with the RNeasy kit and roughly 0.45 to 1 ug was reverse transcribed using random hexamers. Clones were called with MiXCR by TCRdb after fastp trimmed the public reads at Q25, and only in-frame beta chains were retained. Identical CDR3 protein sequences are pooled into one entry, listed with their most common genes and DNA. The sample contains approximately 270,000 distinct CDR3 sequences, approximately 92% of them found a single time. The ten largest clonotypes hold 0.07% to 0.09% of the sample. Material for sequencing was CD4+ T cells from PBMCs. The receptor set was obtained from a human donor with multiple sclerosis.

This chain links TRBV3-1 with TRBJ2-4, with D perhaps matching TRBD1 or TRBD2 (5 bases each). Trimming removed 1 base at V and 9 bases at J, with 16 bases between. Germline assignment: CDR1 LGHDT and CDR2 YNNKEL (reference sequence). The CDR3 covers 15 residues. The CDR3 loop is CASSQVLTLGVIQYF. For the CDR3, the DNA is TGTGCCAGCAGCCAAGTACTCACCCTGGGGGTCATTCAGTACTTC. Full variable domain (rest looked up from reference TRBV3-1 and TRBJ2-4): DTAVSQTPKYLVTQMGNDKSIKCEQNLGHDTMYWYKQDSKKFLKIMFSYNNKELIINETVPNRFSPKSPDKAHLNLHINSLELGDSAVYFCASSQVLTLGVIQYFGAGTRLSVL.

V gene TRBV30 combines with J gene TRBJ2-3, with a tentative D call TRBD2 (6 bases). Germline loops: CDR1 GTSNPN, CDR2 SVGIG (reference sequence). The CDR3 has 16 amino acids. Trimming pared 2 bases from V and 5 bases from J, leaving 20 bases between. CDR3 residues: CAWSTAPGVSQDTQYF. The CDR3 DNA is TGTGCCTGGAGTACCGCTCCGGGGGTCTCTCAAGATACGCAGTATTTT.